The entry below describes one TCR beta chain. Antigen unknown. This specimen comes from a study of cytomegalovirus exposure and HLA in healthy donors. General study results and limits: Reported performance of the classifier showed diagnosis of cytomegalovirus status with high specificity and sensitivity.

The assay was immunoSEQ multiplex PCR, and TCRdb's table has in-frame clones only and misses some. The sample shows around 200,000 clones, 70% to 90% of them seen only once. The TCR was taken from a young woman in good health and CMV-seronegative. Specimen: PBMCs.

The CDR3: CASSLPRSSYNEQFF. CDR3 sequence (DNA): TGTGCCAGCAGCCTACCTAGGAGCTCCTACAATGAGCAGTTCTTC. This chain links TRBV5-4 with TRBJ2-1, with unresolved D. The CDR3 is made up of 15 amino acids. In germline, CDR1 is SGHNT, CDR2 YYREEE (reference sequence). The V end lost 4 bases, the J end lost 0 bases, and 11 bases lay between the germline ends.